Detailed here is one T cell receptor (beta chain). Antigen unknown. This record comes from a study of T-cell memory formation after mild COVID-19. Background on the study: TCR clusters showed largely donor specificity.

The 5'RACE method, run with constant-segment primers, produced TCR alpha and TCR beta cDNA libraries (carrying sample barcodes and UMIs). TCRdb passed the 5' RACE reads through MiXCR, listing each CDR3 protein once. This repertoire shows a few hundred thousand distinct CDR3 sequences, less than 20% found once; its top ten account for around a fifth. Study results and limitations: Chiefly within CM and EM were the contracting CD4+ clones; CD8+ ones were within EMRA.

V lost 2 bases and J lost 4, with 9 bases in between. The CDR3 has 13 residues. Looked up from germline, CDR1 is SGHDT and CDR2 is YYEEEE. The receptor's source is a man between 18 and 29 years old who had mild COVID-19 (a few samples of this study predate the infection). Cell type and time point are not known. The chain combines TRBV5-6 with TRBJ2-5; weak D call: TRBD2 (5 bases). Material for sequencing was PBMCs or a T cell subset sorted from them (not recorded which). CDR3 sequence (DNA): TGTGCCAGCAGCTTACGGGGTGCAGAGACCCAGTACTTC. It is translated as CASSLRGAETQYF.